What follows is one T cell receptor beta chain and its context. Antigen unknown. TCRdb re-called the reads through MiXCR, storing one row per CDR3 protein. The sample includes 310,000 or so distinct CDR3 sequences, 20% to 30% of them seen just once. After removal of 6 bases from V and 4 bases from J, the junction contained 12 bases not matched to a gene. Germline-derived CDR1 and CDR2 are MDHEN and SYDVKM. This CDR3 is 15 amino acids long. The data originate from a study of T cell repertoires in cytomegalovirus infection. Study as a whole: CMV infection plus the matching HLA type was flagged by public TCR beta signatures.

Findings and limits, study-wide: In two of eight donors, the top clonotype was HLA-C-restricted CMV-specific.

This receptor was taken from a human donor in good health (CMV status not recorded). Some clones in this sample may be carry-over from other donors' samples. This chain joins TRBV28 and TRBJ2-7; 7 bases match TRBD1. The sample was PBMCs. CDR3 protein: CASSPRDSRTYEQYF. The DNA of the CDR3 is TGTGCCAGCAGCCCTAGGGACAGCCGGACTTACGAGCAGTACTTC.